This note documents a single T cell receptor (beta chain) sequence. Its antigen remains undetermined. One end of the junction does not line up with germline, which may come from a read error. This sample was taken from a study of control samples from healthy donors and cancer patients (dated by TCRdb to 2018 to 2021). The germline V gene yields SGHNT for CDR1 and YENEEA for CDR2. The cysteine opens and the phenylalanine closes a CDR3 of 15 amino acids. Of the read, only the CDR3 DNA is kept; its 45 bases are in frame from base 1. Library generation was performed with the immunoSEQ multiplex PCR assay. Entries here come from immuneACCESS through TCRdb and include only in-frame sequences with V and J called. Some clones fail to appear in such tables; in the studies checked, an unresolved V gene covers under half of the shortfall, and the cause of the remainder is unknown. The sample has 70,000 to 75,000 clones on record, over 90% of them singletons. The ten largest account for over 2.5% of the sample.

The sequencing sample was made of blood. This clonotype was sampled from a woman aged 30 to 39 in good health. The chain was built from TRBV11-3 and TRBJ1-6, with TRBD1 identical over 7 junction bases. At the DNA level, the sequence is TGTGCCAGCAGTTTAGGGGACAGTTCCCCGGAACCCCTCCACTTT. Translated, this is CASSLGDSSPEPLHF.